The present T cell receptor (beta chain) was sequenced within a study of OX40 agonist ivuxolimab in advanced cancers. Study details: Ivuxolimab, which is an agonistic anti-OX40 (CD134) antibody, was administered to the patients. General study findings and limits: Some patients without response likewise showed low normalized clonal expansion. Both CD4+ and CD8+ T cell populations in blood had undergone clonal expansion by week 6 at 0.1 to 3.0 mg/kg.

Produced via immunoSEQ multiplex PCR; TCRdb's table is partial and in-frame only. The profile shows more than 95,000 clones, approximately 95% of them singletons. This clone was counted once. Antigen: not known. Trimming took off 4 bases at V and 2 bases at J, with 14 bases between the two ends. The CDR3 runs 14 residues. Germline lookup yields CDR1 SQVTM and CDR2 ANQGSEA. This sequence was found in an adult with an advanced solid tumor such as melanoma, head and neck, liver or kidney cancer. Specimen: CD4+ or CD8+ T cells sorted from blood, collected in a trial of the OX40 agonist ivuxolimab. The chain carries TRBV29-1 and TRBJ2-5; a weak D match, TRBD2 (6 bases). The CDR3 region is CSVVIWGRQETQYF. The DNA for the CDR3 is TGCAGCGTTGTTATCTGGGGGAGGCAAGAGACCCAGTACTTC.